A selection of T cell receptor beta chains follows, all from one sample in a study of OX40 agonist ivuxolimab in advanced cancers. Repertoires were generated with immunoSEQ multiplex PCR, while TCRdb's copy carries only in-frame clones and drops some. The profile shows approximately 59,000 clones, about 85% of them singletons. Sequences were derived from CD4+ or CD8+ T cells sorted from blood, sampled in a trial of the OX40 agonist ivuxolimab. Source of these receptors: an adult with an advanced solid tumor such as melanoma, head and neck, liver or kidney cancer. Each CDR3 is given with its conserved first and last residue. A D gene is named only where the DNA matches it firmly. Rows give clone size only sometimes, using once, few, many, or a class for an expanded clone.

abundance	j_gene	v_gene	d_gene	CDR3nt	CDR3aa
.	TRBJ1-3	TRBV21-1	.	TGTGCCAGCAGCAAAGTAGACCGATTCTCTGGAAACACCATATATTTT	CASSKVDRFSGNTIYF
few	TRBJ2-1	TRBV2	.	TGTGCCAGCAGTGCGGATTACAATGAGCAGTTCTTC	CASSADYNEQFF
.	TRBJ1-3	TRBV5-6	.	TGTGCCAGCAGCTACGCAGGGATGTCTGGAAACACCATATATTTT	CASSYAGMSGNTIYF
.	TRBJ2-3	TRBV30	TRBD1	TGTGCCTGGAGTCCGGGACAGGGGATCACAGATACGCAGTATTTT	CAWSPGQGITDTQYF
.	TRBJ1-2	TRBV5-1	.	TGCGCCAGCAGCTTGACCCTAAACTATGGCTACACCTTC	CASSLTLNYGYTF
.	TRBJ2-1	TRBV11-3	.	TGTGCCAGCAGCCGGGGCAGGGCAAATGAGCAGTTCTTC	CASSRGRANEQFF
.	TRBJ2-1	TRBV5-8	.	TGTGCCAGCAGCGAGGGACGGTTCTCCTACAATGAGCAGTTCTTC	CASSEGRFSYNEQFF
.	TRBJ2-1	TRBV6-5	.	TGTGCCAGCTTCTCCGGGACACAGGATGAGCAGTTCTTC	CASFSGTQDEQFF
.	TRBJ2-1	TRBV5-8	TRBD2	TGTGCCAGCAGCTGGGGTTTAGCGGGACCCTTTTCCTACAATGAGCAGTTCTTC	CASSWGLAGPFSYNEQFF
once	TRBJ2-1	TRBV10-3	.	TGTGCCATCAGTGAACACCCTGACAATGAGCAGTTCTTC	CAISEHPDNEQFF
.	TRBJ2-7	TRBV11-2	TRBD2	TGTGCCAGCAGTCGATGGGGGGGAGACTCCTACGAGCAGTACTTC	CASSRWGGDSYEQYF
few	TRBJ1-5	TRBV19	.	TGTGCCAGTAGTATCCGGCAGGGATCGGATCAGCCCCAGCATTTT	CASSIRQGSDQPQHF
.	TRBJ2-1	TRBV19	TRBD2	TGTGCCAGTAGCCCCGCTAGCGGGAGGGCCTATGAGCAGTTCTTC	CASSPASGRAYEQFF
few	TRBJ1-1	TRBV9	TRBD1	TGTGCCAGCAGCGTAGGAAACAGGGGTAACACTGAAGCTTTCTTT	CASSVGNRGNTEAFF
.	TRBJ1-2	TRBV15	.	TGTGCCACCAGCAGCACGGTGAATAGGGCCCACACTAACTATGGCTACACCTTC	CATSSTVNRAHTNYGYTF
.	TRBJ2-5	TRBV13	.	TGTGCCAGCAGCTTCATTGGGACCCAGTACTTC	CASSFIGTQYF